This is a list of T cell receptor beta chains from one sample in a study of cytomegalovirus exposure and HLA in healthy donors. Some clones are missing from TCRdb's copy, which holds only in-frame ones; the method was immunoSEQ multiplex PCR. This sample has fewer than 250,000 clones, with approximately 87% found just once. Sequenced: PBMCs. All receptors come from a human donor in good health. CDR3s include the opening cysteine and the closing phenylalanine or tryptophan. The D gene is left open where the match is weak. Part of the rows lack a size; the others show once, few, many or a class for expanded clones.

TRBV10-2	TRBJ2-7	NA	NA	TGCGCCAGCAATCTCGGGGTTAACTCCTACGAGCAGTACTTC	CASNLGVNSYEQYF
TRBV7-9	TRBJ2-1	TRBD2	NA	TGTGCCAGCAGACCTAGCGGAGGAGTTTACAATGAGCAGTTCTTC	CASRPSGGVYNEQFF
TRBV5-4	TRBJ2-7	TRBD1	NA	TGTGCCAGCAGCCCTGCCGGGACAGGGGGCTACGAGCAGTACTTC	CASSPAGTGGYEQYF
TRBV19	TRBJ1-4	TRBD1	NA	TGTGCCAGCGGACAGGGGATTGAAAAACTGTTTTTT	CASGQGIEKLFF
TRBV5-5	TRBJ2-5	NA	NA	TGTGCCAGCAGCTTGGGACTCCCGCTGGAGACCCAGTACTTC	CASSLGLPLETQYF
TRBV5-1	TRBJ2-7	NA	NA	TGCGCCAGCAGTTTCGACACCCCCTACGAGCAGTACTTC	CASSFDTPYEQYF
TRBV2	TRBJ2-5	NA	NA	TGTGCCAGCAGTGAAGCCCGAGGGAAAGAGACCCAGTACTTC	CASSEARGKETQYF
TRBV5-1	TRBJ1-2	NA	NA	TGCGCCAGCAGTGTCGATTCAGCTAACTATGGCTACACCTTC	CASSVDSANYGYTF
TRBV5-6	TRBJ1-2	TRBD1	NA	TGTGCCAGCAGCTTAGGACAGGACGGCTACACCTTC	CASSLGQDGYTF
TRBV5-8	TRBJ1-5	TRBD1	once	TGTGCCAGCAGCTACAGGGGAAGCAATCAGCCCCAGCATTTT	CASSYRGSNQPQHF
TRBV9	TRBJ2-3	NA	NA	TGTGCCAGCAGCGTAAGGCTAGCCGGGACAGATACGCAGTATTTT	CASSVRLAGTDTQYF
TRBV29-1	TRBJ1-1	NA	NA	TGCAGCGTGGATGGGGGGGGGAACACTGAAGCTTTCTTT	CSVDGGGNTEAFF
TRBV19	TRBJ1-1	NA	NA	TGTGCCAGTAGTATATGGGGGCGGCAAAGGAACACTGAAGCTTTCTTT	CASSIWGRQRNTEAFF
TRBV13	TRBJ1-4	TRBD1	NA	TGTGCCAGCAGCCGAACCGGGACAGGGGGAGAAAAACTGTTTTTT	CASSRTGTGGEKLFF
TRBV12-5	TRBJ1-2	NA	once	TGTGCTAGTGCCCCCCGGGGATTATATGGCTACACCTTC	CASAPRGLYGYTF
TRBV21-1	TRBJ2-3	NA	NA	TGTGCCACACCTTTTAAGGGACAGGCCTTAGATACGCAGTATTTT	CATPFKGQALDTQYF
TRBV4-1	TRBJ2-6	TRBD1	NA	TGCGCCAGCAGCCAAGAAGGGGGACAGGGGGCCGTAGGGGCCAACGTCCTGACTTTC	CASSQEGGQGAVGANVLTF
TRBV7-9	TRBJ2-7	NA	NA	TGTGCCAGCAGCGAGGTCTCCTACGAGCAGTACTTC	CASSEVSYEQYF
TRBV6-5	TRBJ1-2	NA	NA	TGTGCCAGCATCCGTCAGGGCTCTAACTATGGCTACACCTTC	CASIRQGSNYGYTF
TRBV9	TRBJ2-5	TRBD2	NA	TGTGCCAGCAGCGTAGGGGTAATAGCGGGTGAAGAGACCCAGTACTTC	CASSVGVIAGEETQYF
TRBV19	TRBJ1-2	NA	NA	TGTGCCACGTTGATGGGGGACAATTACGGCTACACCTTC	CATLMGDNYGYTF
TRBV7-3	TRBJ2-2	NA	NA	TGTGCCAGCAGCTTAGTAACCGGGGAGCTGTTTTTT	CASSLVTGELFF
TRBV18	TRBJ1-2	TRBD1	NA	TGTGCCAGCTCACCAGCCAGGGGGCTCCCTGGCTACACCTTC	CASSPARGLPGYTF
TRBV9	TRBJ1-4	NA	NA	TGTGCCAGCAGCGTTGCCGCGGGGGCAACTAATGAAAAACTGTTTTTT	CASSVAAGATNEKLFF
TRBV18	TRBJ2-1	TRBD2	NA	TGTGCCAGCTTTCGGACTAGCGGGTCCAATGAGCAGTTCTTC	CASFRTSGSNEQFF
TRBV27	TRBJ1-1	NA	NA	TGTGCCAGCAGTTTATCGAAGGCGCGCGGCACTGAAGCTTTCTTT	CASSLSKARGTEAFF
TRBV12-5	TRBJ2-3	TRBD1	NA	TGTGCTAGTGGTTTGTCCGGGACAGGGGGAATTGGGCAGTATTTT	CASGLSGTGGIGQYF
TRBV29-1	TRBJ2-7	TRBD1	NA	TGCAGCACGGACAGGGGAGGCGAGCAGTACTTC	CSTDRGGEQYF
TRBV28	TRBJ1-5	TRBD1	NA	TGTGCCAGCAGACCTCGGGACAGACGAAGTGTCCAGCCCCAGCATTTT	CASRPRDRRSVQPQHF
TRBV5-8	TRBJ2-7	NA	once	TGTGCCAGCAGCGGCCTGGTCCGAGGCGAGCAGTACTTC	CASSGLVRGEQYF
TRBV28	TRBJ2-5	TRBD1	NA	TGTGCCAGCGGGGGGGACAGGGGTGTTGGAGAGACCCAGTACTTC	CASGGDRGVGETQYF